This T cell receptor beta chain was captured by sequencing in a study of shared clonotypes between healthy human individuals. Measured with immunoSEQ multiplex PCR; TCRdb has only the in-frame clones, and not every one. This sample has about 550,000 clones, with nearly 97% found just once. Terminally differentiated effector memory CD45RA+ cells were excluded from the naive CD8 cells, which were CD45RO-negative and positively selected for CCR7. Donation came from healthy HIV-negative adults that had no recent acute infections or vaccinations. Each donor was a Caucasian adult residing in Nashville, Tennessee. The CDR3 totals 16 residues. Germline V gene lookup returns CDR1 SGHRS and CDR2 YFSETQ. V was pared by 4 bases and J by 2 bases, with 17 bases between. Regarding this clone: Its specificity is not known.

Study-wide points: About 5% of naive CD4 clonotypes were shared across a few donors. At large depth, rarefaction still showed sorted-subset sequencing to be incomplete.

The source is a woman aged 30 to 39 in good health. The source material was naive CD8+ T cells sorted from blood. The V gene is TRBV5-1, the J gene TRBJ2-3; maybe TRBD2 (6 bases). In DNA, the CDR3 is TGCGCCAGCAGCCATTCACTAGCTGTGGACACAGATACGCAGTATTTT. This sequence encodes CASSHSLAVDTDTQYF. Combining the CDR3 with reference TRBV5-1 and TRBJ2-3 gives the whole variable domain KAGVTQTPRYLIKTRGQQVTLSCSPISGHRSVSWYQQTPGQGLQFLFEYFSETQRNKGNFPGRFSGRQFSNSRSEMNVSTLELGDSALYLCASSHSLAVDTDTQYFGPGTRLTVL.